One TCR beta chain is described in this entry. Its antigen is still unknown. The data originate from a study of T cell responses to AZD1222 COVID-19 vaccine. The study, taken as a whole, reports: CD4 TCRs linked to vaccination spanned spike, dominating at 160-218 and 743-854. Donors in the cohort were predominantly white British and more often female, and clonal diversity was possibly underestimated. Sampled repertoires all dated from after the peak T cell response. At baseline, just five to seven AZD1222 recipients tested seropositive.

V lost 6 bases and J lost 1; bases outside the gene matches: 7. The CDR3 consists of 15 residues. Germline V CDR1 and CDR2: MNHEY, SMNVEV (reference sequence). Assay used: immunoSEQ multiplex PCR; TCRdb lists only in-frame clones, some missing. The sample lists about 140,000 clones, about 91% seen once, with 4.7% in the top ten. The rearrangement joins TRBV27 to TRBJ1-1, with 8 bases that match TRBD1. This clonotype was obtained from an adult in good health. The specimen comprised peripheral blood, sampled on day 0 of AZD1222 vaccination. CDR3 loop: CASSATGTGNTEAFF. CDR3 bases: TGTGCCAGCAGCGCTACCGGGACAGGGAACACTGAAGCTTTCTTT.